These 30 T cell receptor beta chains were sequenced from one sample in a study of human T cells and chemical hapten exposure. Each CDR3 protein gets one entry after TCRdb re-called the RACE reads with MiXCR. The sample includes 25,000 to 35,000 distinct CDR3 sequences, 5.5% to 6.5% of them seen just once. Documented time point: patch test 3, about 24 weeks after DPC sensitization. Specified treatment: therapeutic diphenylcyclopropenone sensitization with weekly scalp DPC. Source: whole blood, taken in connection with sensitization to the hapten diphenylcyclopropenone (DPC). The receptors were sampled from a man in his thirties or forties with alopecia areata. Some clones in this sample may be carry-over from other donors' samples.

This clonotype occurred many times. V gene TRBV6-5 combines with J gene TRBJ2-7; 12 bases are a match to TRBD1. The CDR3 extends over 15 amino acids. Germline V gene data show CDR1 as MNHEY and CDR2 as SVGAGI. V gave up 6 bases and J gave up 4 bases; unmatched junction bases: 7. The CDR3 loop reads CASRPGTGGKYEQYF. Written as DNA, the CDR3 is TGTGCCAGCAGACCGGGGACAGGGGGCAAGTACGAGCAGTACTTC.

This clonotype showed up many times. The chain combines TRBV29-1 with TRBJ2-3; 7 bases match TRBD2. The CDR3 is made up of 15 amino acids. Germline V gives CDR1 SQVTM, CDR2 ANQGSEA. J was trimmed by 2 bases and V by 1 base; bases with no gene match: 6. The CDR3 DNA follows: TGCAGCGTTGAAGGAGGTAGCGGGCTCACAGATACGCAGTATTTT. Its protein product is CSVEGGSGLTDTQYF.

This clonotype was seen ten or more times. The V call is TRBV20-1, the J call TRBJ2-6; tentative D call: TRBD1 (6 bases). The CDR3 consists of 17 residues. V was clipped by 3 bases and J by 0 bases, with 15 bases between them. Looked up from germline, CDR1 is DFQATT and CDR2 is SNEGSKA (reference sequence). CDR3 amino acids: CSASDQGIYSGANVLTF. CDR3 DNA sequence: TGCAGTGCTAGCGACCAGGGGATCTACTCTGGGGCCAACGTCCTGACTTTC.

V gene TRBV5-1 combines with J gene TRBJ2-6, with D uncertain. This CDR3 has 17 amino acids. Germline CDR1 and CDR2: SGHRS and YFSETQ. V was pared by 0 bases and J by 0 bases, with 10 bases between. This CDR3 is CASSLVPLSSGANVLTF. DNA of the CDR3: TGCGCCAGCAGCTTGGTCCCACTAAGCTCTGGGGCCAACGTCCTGACTTTC.

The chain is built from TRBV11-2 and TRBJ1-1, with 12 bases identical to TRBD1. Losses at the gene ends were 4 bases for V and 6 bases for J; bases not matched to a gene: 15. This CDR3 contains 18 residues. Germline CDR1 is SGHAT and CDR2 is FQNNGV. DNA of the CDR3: TGTGCCAGCAGCTCCTTAGATGGGGACAGGGGGCCATGGGCTGAAGCTTTCTTT. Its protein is CASSSLDGDRGPWAEAFF.

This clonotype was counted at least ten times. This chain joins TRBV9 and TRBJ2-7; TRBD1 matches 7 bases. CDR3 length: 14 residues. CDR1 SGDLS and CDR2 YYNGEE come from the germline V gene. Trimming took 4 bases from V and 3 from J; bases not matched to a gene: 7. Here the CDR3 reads CASSPRQGNYEQYF. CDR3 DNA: TGTGCCAGCAGCCCGAGACAGGGCAACTACGAGCAGTACTTC.

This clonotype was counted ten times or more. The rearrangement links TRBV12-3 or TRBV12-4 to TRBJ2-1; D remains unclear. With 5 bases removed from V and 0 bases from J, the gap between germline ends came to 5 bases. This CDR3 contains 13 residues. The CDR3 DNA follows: TGTGCCAGCAGTCCCAGCTCCTACAATGAGCAGTTCTTC. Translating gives CASSPSSYNEQFF.

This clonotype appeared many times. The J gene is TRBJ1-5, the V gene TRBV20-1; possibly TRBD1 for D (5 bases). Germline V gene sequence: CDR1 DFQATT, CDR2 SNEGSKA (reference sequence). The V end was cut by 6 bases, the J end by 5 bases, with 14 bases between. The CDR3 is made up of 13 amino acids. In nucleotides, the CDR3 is TGCAGTGCGGGAAGGGCGGGGCATCAGCCCCAGCATTTT. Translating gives CSAGRAGHQPQHF.

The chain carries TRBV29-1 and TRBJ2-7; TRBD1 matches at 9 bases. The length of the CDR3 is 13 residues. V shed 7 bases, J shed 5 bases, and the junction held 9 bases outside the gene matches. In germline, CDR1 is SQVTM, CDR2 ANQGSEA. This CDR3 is CSAPGTGSDEQYF. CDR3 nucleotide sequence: TGCAGCGCCCCGGGGACAGGGAGCGACGAGCAGTACTTC.

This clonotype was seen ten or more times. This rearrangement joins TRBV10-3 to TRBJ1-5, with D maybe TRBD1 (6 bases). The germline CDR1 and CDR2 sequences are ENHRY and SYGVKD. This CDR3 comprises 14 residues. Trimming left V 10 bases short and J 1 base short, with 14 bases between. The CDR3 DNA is TGTGCCACCAAGCAGGGGTACAGCAATCAGCCCCAGCATTTT. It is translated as CATKQGYSNQPQHF.

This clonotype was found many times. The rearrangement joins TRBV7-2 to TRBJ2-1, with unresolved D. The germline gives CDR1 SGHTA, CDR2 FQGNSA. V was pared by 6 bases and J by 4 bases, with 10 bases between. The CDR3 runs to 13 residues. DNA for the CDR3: TGTGCCAGCAGGTCTCTCCAATACAATGAGCAGTTCTTC. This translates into CASRSLQYNEQFF. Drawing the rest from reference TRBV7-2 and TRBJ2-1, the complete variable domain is GAGVSQSPSNKVTEKGKDVELRCDPISGHTALYWYRQSLGQGLEFLIYFQGNSAPDKSGLPSDRFSAERTGGSVSTLTIQRTQQEDSAVYLCASRSLQYNEQFFGPGTRLTVL.

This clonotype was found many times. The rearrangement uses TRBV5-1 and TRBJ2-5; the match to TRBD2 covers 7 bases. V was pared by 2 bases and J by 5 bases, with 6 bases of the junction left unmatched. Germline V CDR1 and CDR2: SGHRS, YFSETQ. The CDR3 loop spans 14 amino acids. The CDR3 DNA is TGCGCCAGCAGCTTCGAGGGAGGGCGTGAGACCCAGTACTTC. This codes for CASSFEGGRETQYF.

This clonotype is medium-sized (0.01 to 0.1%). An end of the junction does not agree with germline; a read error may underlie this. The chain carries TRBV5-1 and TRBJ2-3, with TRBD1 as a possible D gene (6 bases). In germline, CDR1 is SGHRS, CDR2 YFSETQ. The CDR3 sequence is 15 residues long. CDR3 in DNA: TGCGCCAGCAGTTTGGCCCAGGGGCTCACAGATACGCAGTATTTT. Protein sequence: CASSLAQGLTDTQYF.

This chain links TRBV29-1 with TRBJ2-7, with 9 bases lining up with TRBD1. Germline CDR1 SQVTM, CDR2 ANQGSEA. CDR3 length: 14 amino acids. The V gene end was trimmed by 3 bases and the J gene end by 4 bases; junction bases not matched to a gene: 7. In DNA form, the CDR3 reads TGCAGCGTTGACCCCACAGGGGGCAGGTACGAGCAGTACTTC. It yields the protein CSVDPTGGRYEQYF.

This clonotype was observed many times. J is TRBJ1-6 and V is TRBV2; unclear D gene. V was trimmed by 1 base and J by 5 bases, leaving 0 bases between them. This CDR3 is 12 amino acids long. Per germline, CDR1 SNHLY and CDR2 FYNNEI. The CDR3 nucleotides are TGTGCCAGCAGTGAAGATAATTCACCCCTCCACTTT. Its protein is CASSEDNSPLHF.

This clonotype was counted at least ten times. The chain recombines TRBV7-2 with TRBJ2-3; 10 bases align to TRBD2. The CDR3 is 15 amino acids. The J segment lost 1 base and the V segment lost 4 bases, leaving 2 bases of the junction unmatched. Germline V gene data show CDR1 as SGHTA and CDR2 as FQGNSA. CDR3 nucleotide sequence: TGTGCCAGCAGCTCGGGACTAGCGCGCACAGATACGCAGTATTTT. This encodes CASSSGLARTDTQYF.

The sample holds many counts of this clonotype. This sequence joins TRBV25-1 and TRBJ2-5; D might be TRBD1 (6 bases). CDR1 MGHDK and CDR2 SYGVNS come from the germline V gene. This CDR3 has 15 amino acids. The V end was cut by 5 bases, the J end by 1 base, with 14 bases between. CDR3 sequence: CASSNPGQLQETQYF. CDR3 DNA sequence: TGTGCCAGCAGTAACCCCGGACAGCTCCAAGAGACCCAGTACTTC.

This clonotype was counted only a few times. The CDR3: CASSQSIRRRHSSYEQYF. The CDR3 coding sequence is TGCGCCAGCAGTCAATCGATCCGGCGGCGCCACAGCTCCTACGAGCAGTACTTC. The chain combines TRBV23-1 with TRBJ2-7; no clear D gene. TRBV23-1 is assigned to the ORF class and has an uncertain function. Trimming took off 0 bases at V and 0 bases at J, with 18 bases between the two ends. CDR3 size: 18 residues.

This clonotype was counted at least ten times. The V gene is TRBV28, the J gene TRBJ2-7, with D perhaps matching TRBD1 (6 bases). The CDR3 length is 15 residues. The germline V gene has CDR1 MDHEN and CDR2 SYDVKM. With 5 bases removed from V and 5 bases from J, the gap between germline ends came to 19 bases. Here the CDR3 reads CASSIRQVNLNEQYF. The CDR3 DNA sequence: TGTGCCAGCAGTATAAGACAGGTCAATCTAAACGAGCAGTACTTC.

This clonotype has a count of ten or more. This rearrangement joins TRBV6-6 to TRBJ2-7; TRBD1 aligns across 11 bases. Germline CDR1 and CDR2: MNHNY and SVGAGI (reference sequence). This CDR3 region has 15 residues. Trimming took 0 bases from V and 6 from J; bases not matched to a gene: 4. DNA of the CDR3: TGTGCCAGCAGTTACTCAGGGACAGGGGGTGGCGAGCAGTACTTC. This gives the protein CASSYSGTGGGEQYF.

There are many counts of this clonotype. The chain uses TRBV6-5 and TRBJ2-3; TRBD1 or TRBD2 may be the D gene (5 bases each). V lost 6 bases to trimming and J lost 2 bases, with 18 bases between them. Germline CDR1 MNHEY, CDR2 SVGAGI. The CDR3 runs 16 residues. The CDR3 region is CASSPMRGVVTDTQYF. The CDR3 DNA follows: TGTGCCAGCAGCCCCATGAGAGGGGTCGTCACAGATACGCAGTATTTT.

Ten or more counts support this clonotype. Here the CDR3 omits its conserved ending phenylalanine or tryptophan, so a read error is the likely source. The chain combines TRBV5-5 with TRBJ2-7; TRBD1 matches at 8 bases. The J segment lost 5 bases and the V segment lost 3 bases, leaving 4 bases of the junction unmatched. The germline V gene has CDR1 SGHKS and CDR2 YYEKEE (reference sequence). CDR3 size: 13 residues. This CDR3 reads CASSSPGQDEQYL. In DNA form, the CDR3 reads TGTGCCAGCAGCTCGCCGGGACAGGACGAGCAGTACCTC.

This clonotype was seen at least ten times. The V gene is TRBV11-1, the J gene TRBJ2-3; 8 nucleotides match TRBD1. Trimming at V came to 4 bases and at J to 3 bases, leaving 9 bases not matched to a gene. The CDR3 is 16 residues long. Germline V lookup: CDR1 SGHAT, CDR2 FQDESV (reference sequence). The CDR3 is CASSSWTGLKTDTQYF. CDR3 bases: TGTGCCAGCAGCTCGTGGACAGGGTTAAAAACAGATACGCAGTATTTT.

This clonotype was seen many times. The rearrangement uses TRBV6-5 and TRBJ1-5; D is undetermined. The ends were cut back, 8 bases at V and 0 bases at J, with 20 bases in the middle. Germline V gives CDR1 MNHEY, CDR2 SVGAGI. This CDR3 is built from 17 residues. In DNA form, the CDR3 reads TGTGCCAGCCGACTATCGCATAGGAGCGGTAGCAATCAGCCCCAGCATTTT. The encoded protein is CASRLSHRSGSNQPQHF.

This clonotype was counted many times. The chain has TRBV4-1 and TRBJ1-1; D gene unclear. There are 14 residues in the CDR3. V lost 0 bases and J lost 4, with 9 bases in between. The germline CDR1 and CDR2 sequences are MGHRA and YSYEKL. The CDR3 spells CASSQDLVGTEAFF. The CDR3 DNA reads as TGCGCCAGCAGCCAAGATTTGGTTGGCACTGAAGCTTTCTTT.

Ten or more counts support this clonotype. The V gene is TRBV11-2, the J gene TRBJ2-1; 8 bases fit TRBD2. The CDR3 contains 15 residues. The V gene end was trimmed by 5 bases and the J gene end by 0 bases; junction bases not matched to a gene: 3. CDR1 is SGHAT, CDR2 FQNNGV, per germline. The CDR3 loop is CASSPSGPSYNEQFF. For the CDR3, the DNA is TGTGCCAGCAGCCCTAGCGGGCCCTCCTACAATGAGCAGTTCTTC.

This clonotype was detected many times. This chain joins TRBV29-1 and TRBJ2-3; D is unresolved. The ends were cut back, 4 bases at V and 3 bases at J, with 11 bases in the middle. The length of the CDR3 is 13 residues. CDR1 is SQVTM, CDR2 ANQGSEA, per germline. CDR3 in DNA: TGCAGCGTTGCACCCCTGGGGACAGATACGCAGTATTTT. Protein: CSVAPLGTDTQYF.

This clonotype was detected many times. The DNA for the CDR3 is TGTGCCAGCAGCTTGATCGCCTCCAGCTCCTACAATGAGCAGTTCTTC. The encoded protein is CASSLIASSSYNEQFF. The genes are TRBV5-6 and TRBJ2-1; no clear D gene. Trimming left V 1 base short and J 0 bases short, with 11 bases between. CDR1 is SGHDT and CDR2 is YYEEEE in the germline V gene. This CDR3 comprises 16 residues.

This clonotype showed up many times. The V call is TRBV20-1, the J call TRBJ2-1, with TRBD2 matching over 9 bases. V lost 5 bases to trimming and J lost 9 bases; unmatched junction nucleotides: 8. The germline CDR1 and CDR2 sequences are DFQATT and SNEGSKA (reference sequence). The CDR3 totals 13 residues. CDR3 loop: CSAQGAGGTEQFF. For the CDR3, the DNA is TGCAGTGCTCAGGGAGCGGGAGGAACTGAGCAGTTCTTC.

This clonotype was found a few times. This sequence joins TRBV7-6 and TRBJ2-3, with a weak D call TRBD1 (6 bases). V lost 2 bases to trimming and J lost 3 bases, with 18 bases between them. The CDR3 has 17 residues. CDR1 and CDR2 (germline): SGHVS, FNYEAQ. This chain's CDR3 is CASSLSPLRGKTDTQYF. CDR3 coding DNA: TGTGCCAGCAGCTTAAGTCCATTAAGGGGGAAAACAGATACGCAGTATTTT.